The following is a T cell receptor (beta chain) sequence with its context. The antigen is not known. The table came from immunoSEQ multiplex PCR; TCRdb's copy has only in-frame clones and leaves some out. This sample has roughly 70,000 clones, with roughly 90% found just once. This record comes from a study of T cell responses to AZD1222 COVID-19 vaccine. Study summary: Pooled samples include second doses given at about 4 or 12 weeks.

CDR3 length: 18 residues. CDR1 is LGHNA, CDR2 YNFKEQ, per germline. With V trimmed by 1 base and J by 0 bases, 3 bases remained unmatched. Study-level points and caveats: Researchers took repertoire samples only after the peak T cell response had come. The sample set comprised mostly white British donors with more females, and clonal diversity was possibly underestimated.

The sequencing used peripheral blood, collected on day 0 of AZD1222 vaccination. The sequence was obtained from an adult in good health. The chain employs TRBV4-2 and TRBJ2-3, with TRBD2 matching over 14 bases. This CDR3 reads CASSQGTSGRLSTDTQYF. In DNA form, the CDR3 reads TGTGCCAGCAGCCAAGGGACTAGCGGGAGGCTCAGCACAGATACGCAGTATTTT.